Sequencing of this TCR beta chain was carried out in a study of Ad26.COV2.S vaccination and SARS-CoV-2 variants. Only in-frame clones appear in the TCRdb table, and some are missing; sequencing was by immunoSEQ multiplex PCR. This table has about 440,000 clones, around nine tenths appearing once. Study-level results: Reportedly, spike-specific CD8+ and CD4+ T cell responses achieved substantial breadth once vaccination had taken place.

Treatment given: some 20 received Ad26.COV2.S at low or high dose, single or two shots; 5 received placebo; per-sample allocation not given. Sampling happened 63 days after the first vaccine or placebo injection. Concerning this clone: Its antigen remains unknown.

The receptor was isolated from a person aged 18 to 65 who received the Ad26.COV2.S COVID-19 vaccine or a placebo. The sample was peripheral blood, taken in a trial of Ad26.COV2.S vaccine versus placebo.

CDR3 DNA: TGTGCCTGGCAACAGGGACGAAATGAAAAACTGTTTTTT. Translating it yields CAWQQGRNEKLFF. The chain employs TRBV30 and TRBJ1-4; weak D call: TRBD1 (6 bases). The ends were cut back, 5 bases at V and 5 bases at J, with 12 bases in the middle. Germline loops: CDR1 GTSNPN, CDR2 SVGIG (reference sequence). The CDR3 runs to 13 residues.